This passage covers 15 T cell receptor beta chains from one sample sequenced in a study of response to subunit inactivated influenza vaccine (dated 2018 in TCRdb). The intended sense of this specimen's time point label: more than 35 days after influenza vaccine administration. Library preparation was by RT-PCR. Sequenced using an Illumina HiSeq 2500. TCRdb reprocessed the public reads (quality trimming at Q25 with fastp, clone calling with MiXCR) and kept in-frame beta chains. One record per CDR3 amino acid sequence lists the most common genes and DNA. This sample lists around 480,000 distinct CDR3 sequences; over 9.5% were detected once. The ten largest clones capture approximately 12% of the sample. Sequencing used PBMCs from blood, obtained 45 days after vaccination. The origin of the receptors is a man aged 45-60 years who received an inactivated influenza vaccine. Donor details come from another sample of the same person, matched by shared clones.

This chain uses TRBV4-1 with TRBJ1-2; 8 bases line up with TRBD1. The CDR3 covers 14 residues. Germline V gene data show CDR1 as MGHRA and CDR2 as YSYEKL. Trimming took 1 base from V and 5 from J; bases not matched to a gene: 3. CDR3 loop: CASSQGTGWYGYTF. CDR3 DNA: TGCGCCAGCAGCCAAGGGACAGGGTGGTATGGCTACACCTTC.

The rearrangement uses TRBV25-1 and TRBJ2-1; D is perhaps TRBD1 (6 bases). The CDR3 runs to 14 residues. CDR1 is MGHDK, CDR2 SYGVNS, per germline. Trimming cost V 4 bases and J 7 bases, with 14 bases left between them. CDR3 sequence: CASSGEQGLNEQFF. The CDR3, as DNA: TGTGCCAGCAGTGGGGAGCAGGGGCTGAATGAGCAGTTCTTC.

This clonotype showed up just a few times. V gene TRBV5-4 combines with J gene TRBJ1-2; D is unclear. The CDR3 spans 14 residues. Germline V gene data show CDR1 as SGHNT and CDR2 as YYREEE (reference sequence). The germline V and J ends were trimmed by 0 bases and 4 bases, with 10 bases remaining between them. As DNA, the CDR3 is TGTGCCAGCAGCTTGGAACAGATCACCTATGGCTACACCTTC. Translation: CASSLEQITYGYTF.

The sample holds many counts of this clonotype. The genes are TRBV7-2 and TRBJ2-5, with D possibly being TRBD1 (7 bases). With 0 bases removed from V and 4 bases from J, the gap between germline ends came to 12 bases. This CDR3 region has 15 residues. From germline, CDR1 is SGHTA and CDR2 FQGNSA. CDR3 DNA sequence: TGTGCCAGCAGCTTAGCGCAGGGGGGCGCAGAGACCCAGTACTTC. Protein sequence: CASSLAQGGAETQYF.

This chain connects TRBV12-3 or TRBV12-4 to TRBJ2-7, with D maybe TRBD1 (5 bases). The V and J ends lost 8 bases and 5 bases respectively, with 19 bases between them. This CDR3 is built from 14 residues. As DNA, the CDR3 is TGTGCCAGCTCCTCTAGGACATCAACCCACGAGCAGTACTTC. This translates into CASSSRTSTHEQYF.

The V call is TRBV7-9, the J call TRBJ2-5, with TRBD1 matching over 8 bases. Germline V gene data show CDR1 as SEHNR and CDR2 as FQNEAQ (reference sequence). Unmatched junction bases numbered 3, after V lost 2 bases and J lost 4 bases. CDR3 length: 14 residues. CDR3: CASSLIQGGETQYF. CDR3 nucleotide sequence: TGTGCCAGCAGCTTAATACAGGGGGGAGAGACCCAGTACTTC.

This clonotype came up many times. The rearrangement joins TRBV10-3 to TRBJ1-5, with no clear D. CDR3 length equals 15 residues. CDR1 ENHRY and CDR2 SYGVKD come from the germline V gene. Trimming removed 2 bases from V and 2 bases from J, with 10 bases in between. CDR3 DNA: TGTGCCATCAGTGAGGGCGGAGATCGCAATCAGCCCCAGCATTTT. This translates into CAISEGGDRNQPQHF.

The chain uses TRBV20-1 and TRBJ2-2; D remains ambiguous. Looked up from germline, CDR1 is DFQATT and CDR2 is SNEGSKA (reference sequence). There are 15 residues in the CDR3. V gave up 2 bases and J gave up 6 bases, with 16 bases separating them. The CDR3: CSARHTLVSAGELFF. The CDR3 DNA follows: TGCAGTGCTAGACACACGCTAGTTTCGGCCGGGGAGCTGTTTTTT.

This clonotype has a count of ten or more. The V gene is TRBV5-1, the J gene TRBJ2-1, with 14 bases lining up with TRBD2. The CDR3 has 19 amino acids. Germline loops: CDR1 SGHRS, CDR2 YFSETQ. With V trimmed by 4 bases and J by 6 bases, 15 bases remained unmatched. Here the CDR3 reads CASSPIYSGTSGSGNEQFF. CDR3 nucleotide sequence: TGCGCCAGCAGCCCGATATACTCAGGGACTAGCGGGAGTGGCAATGAGCAGTTCTTC. Complete variable domain (other parts from reference TRBV5-1 and TRBJ2-1): KAGVTQTPRYLIKTRGQQVTLSCSPISGHRSVSWYQQTPGQGLQFLFEYFSETQRNKGNFPGRFSGRQFSNSRSEMNVSTLELGDSALYLCASSPIYSGTSGSGNEQFFGPGTRLTVL.

The chain carries TRBV29-1 and TRBJ1-4; TRBD1 matches 10 bases. In germline, CDR1 is SQVTM, CDR2 ANQGSEA. The CDR3 length is 13 residues. V was pared by 6 bases and J by 4 bases, with 2 bases of the junction left unmatched. Here the CDR3 reads CSVRDRGNEKLFF. The CDR3 nucleotides are TGCAGCGTCCGGGACAGGGGTAATGAAAAACTGTTTTTT.

In this sample, this clonotype turned up many times. The chain combines TRBV5-6 with TRBJ2-7; a weak D match, TRBD2 (7 bases). The CDR3 totals 16 residues. The germline V gene encodes CDR1 SGHDT and CDR2 YYEEEE. The V and J ends lost 3 bases and 7 bases respectively, with 23 bases between them. This CDR3 reads CASSSPPTGGLWEQYF. The CDR3 DNA is TGTGCCAGCAGCTCCCCGCCAACCGGGGGGCTCTGGGAGCAGTACTTC.

There are a few counts of this clonotype. This chain links TRBV5-1 with TRBJ2-2; 8 bases line up with TRBD1. The CDR3 is 16 amino acids. V was clipped by 2 bases and J by 1 base; unmatched bases: 4. Germline assignment: CDR1 SGHRS and CDR2 YFSETQ. The CDR3, as DNA: TGCGCCAGCAGCTTCAAAGGACAGGGGAACACCGGGGAGCTGTTTTTT. Translation gives CASSFKGQGNTGELFF.

The V call is TRBV6-2 or TRBV6-3, the J call TRBJ2-3, with 11 bases identical to TRBD2. V shed 8 bases and J 2 bases; nucleotides not matched to a gene: 6. The CDR3 covers 15 residues. Germline CDR1 and CDR2: MNHEY and SVGEGT. The CDR3 DNA is TGTGCCAGCGTGGGGACTAGCGGCCACACAGATACGCAGTATTTT. Translation: CASVGTSGHTDTQYF.

This sequence joins TRBV28 and TRBJ2-5; D perhaps matches TRBD1 (6 bases). Germline CDR1 is MDHEN and CDR2 is SYDVKM. This CDR3 has 13 residues. V was clipped by 5 bases and J by 3 bases, with 10 bases between them. The DNA of the CDR3 is TGTGCCAGCAGTCCCAACAGGGAAGAGACCCAGTACTTC. Amino acid sequence: CASSPNREETQYF.

In its sample, this clonotype was seen a few times. This chain links TRBV4-3 with TRBJ2-2; 9 bases agree with TRBD1. V lost 3 bases, J lost 1 base, and 6 bases stayed unmatched. The CDR3 is 17 amino acids. CDR1 is LGHNA and CDR2 is YSLEER in the germline V gene. CDR3 in amino acids: CASSHPPGQGNTGELFF. DNA for the CDR3: TGCGCCAGCAGCCATCCCCCGGGACAGGGGAACACCGGGGAGCTGTTTTTT.